One sample yielded the 10 T cell receptor beta chains listed below, sequenced in a study of memory CD4+ T cells and cytomegalovirus serostatus. TCRdb's copy holds only in-frame clones and misses some; the assay was immunoSEQ multiplex PCR. The sample shows around 25,000 clones, roughly three quarters of them seen only once. Single viable CD3+CD4+CD8-CD45RO+ cells were sorted as the memory CD4+ T cells. The sequenced sample consisted of memory CD4+ T cells from blood. The receptors were sampled from an adult in good health and CMV-seronegative.

This chain joins TRBV19 and TRBJ2-2; 10 bases align to TRBD2. V trimming: 7 bases; J trimming: 6 bases; junction bases outside the gene matches: 8. The germline gives CDR1 LNHDA, CDR2 SQIVND (reference sequence). This CDR3 region has 15 residues. CDR3 coding DNA: TGTGCCAGTACCCCTAGCGGGAGAGGAGCCGGGGAGCTGTTTTTT. It translates to CASTPSGRGAGELFF.

This chain links TRBV7-2 with TRBJ2-4, with a possible D match to TRBD2 (6 bases). Trimming took 7 bases from V and 0 from J, leaving 13 bases between them. CDR1 is SGHTA, CDR2 FQGNSA, per germline. The CDR3 runs 15 residues. The CDR3 sequence: CASIPGGAAKNIQYF. In DNA form, the CDR3 reads TGTGCCAGCATCCCAGGAGGGGCAGCCAAAAACATTCAGTACTTC.

This clone has just one count. This chain uses TRBV18 with TRBJ2-7; 13 positions match TRBD2. This CDR3 comprises 15 residues. With 4 bases clipped from V and 3 bases from J, the junction kept 3 bases outside the gene matches. CDR1 is KGHSH and CDR2 is LQKENI in the germline V gene. Written as DNA, the CDR3 is TGTGCCAGCTCACGGACTAGCGGGAGCAGCTACGAGCAGTACTTC. Protein sequence: CASSRTSGSSYEQYF.

The chain is built from TRBV27 and TRBJ2-1; D uncertain. CDR3 length: 16 residues. Trimming removed 5 bases from V and 8 bases from J, with 22 bases in between. Germline V gene lookup returns CDR1 MNHEY and CDR2 SMNVEV (reference sequence). DNA for the CDR3: TGTGCCAGCAGTCCGATTAAGAGAGTAAAATACGATGAGCAGTTCTTC. It is translated as CASSPIKRVKYDEQFF.

V is TRBV19 and J is TRBJ2-3; D gene unclear. V lost 5 bases, J lost 0 bases, and 3 bases lay in between. The CDR3 spans 12 residues. Germline-derived CDR1 and CDR2 are LNHDA and SQIVND (reference sequence). CDR3 nucleotide sequence: TGTGCCAGTAGTGCTAGCACAGATACGCAGTATTTT. It codes for CASSASTDTQYF.

This chain joins TRBV6-5 and TRBJ1-1; unclear D gene. Per germline, CDR1 MNHEY and CDR2 SVGAGI. Between the trimmed V and J ends, which lost 2 bases and 3 bases, there was a span of 7 bases. The CDR3 extends over 13 amino acids. The chain's CDR3 is CASSYDRYTEAFF. CDR3 sequence (DNA): TGTGCCAGCAGTTACGACCGCTACACTGAAGCTTTCTTT.

This clone has a handful of counts. The chain joins TRBV14 to TRBJ1-3; the D is unclear. This CDR3 region has 12 residues. The germline gives CDR1 SGHDN, CDR2 FVKESK. Trimming shortened V by 0 bases and J by 4 bases, and 1 base separated the two germline ends. The CDR3 DNA reads as TGTGCCAGCAGCCAAGAGGGAAACACCATATATTTT. Protein: CASSQEGNTIYF.

The chain uses TRBV19 and TRBJ1-2; 9 bases agree with TRBD1. CDR3 length: 13 residues. Germline V gene lookup returns CDR1 LNHDA and CDR2 SQIVND (reference sequence). V lost 8 bases to trimming and J lost 7 bases; unmatched junction nucleotides: 8. CDR3 sequence: CASSQGARGGYTF. In nucleotides, the CDR3 is TGTGCCAGTTCACAGGGGGCAAGGGGTGGCTACACCTTC.

This clone was observed a single time. V and J are TRBV18 and TRBJ2-5, with D perhaps given as TRBD1 or TRBD2 (6 bases each). The germline V and J ends were trimmed by 2 bases and 4 bases, with 11 bases remaining between them. The CDR3 sequence is 14 residues long. Germline lookup yields CDR1 KGHSH and CDR2 LQKENI. CDR3 nucleotide sequence: TGTGCCAGCTCACCAAGGGGGGCTGGAGAGACCCAGTACTTC. This gives the protein CASSPRGAGETQYF.

CDR3 protein: CASALAAGPYNEQFF. CDR3 DNA: TGTGCCAGCGCACTCGCAGCGGGGCCTTACAATGAGCAGTTCTTC. The V call is TRBV7-6, the J call TRBJ2-1; 7 nucleotides align to TRBD2. This CDR3 is built from 15 residues. Germline values: CDR1 SGHVS, CDR2 FNYEAQ. V dropped 8 bases and J dropped 4; count of bases not matched to a gene: 11.